This TCR beta chain was sequenced for a study of cytomegalovirus exposure and HLA in healthy donors. Study context: From donors who were HLA-typed, an early data release held about 85 million unique TCRs. Study-wide findings and caveats: Listed as cytomegalovirus-associated were over 150 TCR beta chains. Upon later analysis, TCR association rates were observed to vary by HLA locus, being highest for DRB1 and lowest for HLA-C.

Per the germline V gene, CDR1 is MNHNY and CDR2 is SVGAGI (reference sequence). This CDR3 is 14 amino acids long. V shed 6 bases and J shed 4 bases, with 16 bases lying between them. The PCR was carried out with 60 Vbeta primers and 13 Jbeta primers. Repertoires were generated with immunoSEQ multiplex PCR, while TCRdb's copy carries only in-frame clones and drops some. Here the sample spans around 140,000 clones, approximately 71% being singletons. When sampled, the donors appeared nominally healthy, though they likely had unrecorded immune exposures. In the case of this clone: Its antigen is unknown.

Sequences were obtained from PBMCs. The chain uses TRBV6-6 and TRBJ2-7; a weak D match, TRBD1 (5 bases). The TCR was taken from a woman aged 60-75 years in good health and CMV-seronegative. CDR3 residues: CASSPPSQGYEQYF. The DNA for the CDR3 is TGTGCCAGCAGCCCGCCGAGTCAGGGTTACGAGCAGTACTTC.